This T cell receptor (beta chain) emerged from a study of shared clonotypes between healthy human individuals. The CDR3 is made up of 14 amino acids. In the naive CD8 group, cells lacked CD45RO and were positively selected for CCR7, so terminally differentiated effector memory CD45RA+ cells were left out. There were no recent acute infections or vaccinations among the donors, who were healthy HIV-negative adults. The method was immunoSEQ multiplex PCR; TCRdb's version includes in-frame clones alone and lacks a portion of them. The sample holds some 2 million clones, about 95% seen once. The sample comprised naive CD8+ T cells sorted from blood. The chain carries TRBV21-1 and TRBJ2-3; the listed D gene, TRBD1, was not tested against the DNA. TRBV21-1 is listed as a pseudogene. This sequence was found in a man aged 18-30 years in good health. The CDR3 DNA is TGTGCCAGCAGCCTAGGGACAGGGACAGATACGCAGTATTTT. Protein product: CASSLGTGTDTQYF.